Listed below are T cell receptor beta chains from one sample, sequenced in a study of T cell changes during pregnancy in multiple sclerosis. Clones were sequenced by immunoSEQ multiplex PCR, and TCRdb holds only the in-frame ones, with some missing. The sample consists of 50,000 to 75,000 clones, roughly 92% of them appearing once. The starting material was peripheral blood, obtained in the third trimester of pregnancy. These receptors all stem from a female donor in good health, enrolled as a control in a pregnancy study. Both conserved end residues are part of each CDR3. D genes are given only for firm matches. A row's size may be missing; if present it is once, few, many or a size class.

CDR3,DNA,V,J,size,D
CASSLGEGNGYTF,TGTGCCAGCAGCTTAGGGGAGGGGAATGGCTACACCTTC,TRBV7-9,TRBJ1-2,NA,NA
CASLGREAGSDTQYF,TGTGCCAGTCTCGGCAGGGAAGCGGGATCAGATACGCAGTATTTT,TRBV28,TRBJ2-3,NA,TRBD2
CASSFRGSPGTQYF,TGTGCCAGCAGCTTTCGGGGTAGCCCAGGGACCCAGTACTTC,TRBV7-7,TRBJ2-5,NA,NA
CASSQSRYRVVANQPQHF,TGCGCCAGCAGTCAATCGCGGTACAGGGTGGTAGCAAATCAGCCCCAGCATTTT,TRBV23-1,TRBJ1-5,NA,NA
CASSISAGRTISTDTQYF,TGTGCCAGTAGTATATCGGCGGGGAGAACCATTAGCACAGATACGCAGTATTTT,TRBV19,TRBJ2-3,NA,NA
CASSFRDIASSYEQYF,TGTGCCAGCAGTTTCCGGGACATCGCGAGCTCCTACGAGCAGTACTTC,TRBV6-6,TRBJ2-7,NA,NA
CASSLAGTGTNEQFF,TGTGCCAGCAGCTTAGCTGGGACAGGCACCAATGAGCAGTTCTTC,TRBV7-2,TRBJ2-1,once,TRBD1
CASVDRGITEAFF,TGTGCCAGTGTGGACAGGGGTATCACTGAAGCTTTCTTT,TRBV19,TRBJ1-1,NA,TRBD1
CASSYLTGNVGELFF,TGTGCCAGCAGTTACTTGACAGGGAACGTCGGGGAGCTGTTTTTT,TRBV6-5,TRBJ2-2,few,TRBD1
CASSEGTTLGGYTF,TGTGCCAGCAGTGAAGGGACAACCCTGGGGGGCTACACCTTC,TRBV2,TRBJ1-2,once,NA
CASSPGGSTDTQYF,TGTGCCAGCAGCCCCGGGGGGTCCACAGATACGCAGTATTTT,TRBV5-4,TRBJ2-3,NA,TRBD2
CSAGPTGAKNIQYF,TGCAGCGCTGGACCAACGGGGGCCAAAAACATTCAGTACTTC,TRBV29-1,TRBJ2-4,NA,NA
CASSGRVYLETQYF,TGTGCCAGCAGCGGGCGGGTCTACCTAGAGACCCAGTACTTC,TRBV11-3,TRBJ2-5,few,NA
CASSPISLIQGWDQPQHF,TGTGCCAGCTCACCGATATCCTTAATACAGGGGTGGGATCAGCCCCAGCATTTT,TRBV18,TRBJ1-5,NA,TRBD1
CASRFQAGGYEQYF,TGTGCCAGCAGGTTTCAAGCGGGAGGCTACGAGCAGTACTTC,TRBV5-5,TRBJ2-7,NA,TRBD2
CASSLYAYSSYEQYF,TGTGCCAGCAGCTTGTACGCTTATAGCTCCTACGAGCAGTACTTC,TRBV5-6,TRBJ2-7,NA,NA
CASSPDTGGGGYTF,TGTGCCAGCAGTCCAGACACAGGGGGCGGTGGCTACACCTTC,TRBV2,TRBJ1-2,NA,TRBD1
CASSVGGGRGNSPLHF,TGTGCCAGCAGCGTAGGAGGGGGTAGGGGTAATTCACCCCTCCACTTT,TRBV9,TRBJ1-6,once,NA
CASSLGTGSYGYTF,TGTGCCAGCAGCTTGGGGACAGGGTCCTATGGCTACACCTTC,TRBV7-2,TRBJ1-2,once,TRBD1
CASSFGSTGTAEAFF,TGCGCCAGCAGCTTTGGATCTACAGGGACCGCTGAAGCTTTCTTT,TRBV5-1,TRBJ1-1,NA,NA
CASSLAAQETQYF,TGTGCCAGCAGCTTAGCGGCACAAGAGACCCAGTACTTC,TRBV6-5,TRBJ2-5,NA,NA
CASSASRDRSYEQYF,TGTGCCAGCAGCGCATCCCGGGACAGATCCTACGAGCAGTACTTC,TRBV7-2,TRBJ2-7,NA,TRBD1
CASSLAGAGELFF,TGTGCCAGCAGCTTAGCAGGGGCCGGGGAGCTGTTTTTT,TRBV7-9,TRBJ2-2,NA,NA
CASSDGTSGGADTQYF,TGTGCCAGCAGTGACGGGACTAGCGGGGGGGCCGATACGCAGTATTTT,TRBV6-4,TRBJ2-3,NA,TRBD2
CAAGTGTNQPQHF,TGTGCCGCGGGGACCGGGACGAACCAGCCCCAGCATTTT,TRBV10-3,TRBJ1-5,NA,NA
CASSLSRSDYGYTF,TGTGCCAGCAGTTTATCGCGGAGTGACTATGGCTACACCTTC,TRBV27,TRBJ1-2,once,NA
CASSPRLAGGRILSTDTQYF,TGTGCCAGCAGTCCCCGACTAGCGGGAGGCCGAATCCTAAGCACAGATACGCAGTATTTT,TRBV27,TRBJ2-3,NA,TRBD2
CASSETQMTIYF,TGTGCCAGTAGTGAGACTCAGATGACCATATATTTT,TRBV19,TRBJ1-3,NA,NA
CASTERESSLGYEQYF,TGTGCCAGCACCGAGAGGGAGTCCTCGCTAGGCTACGAGCAGTACTTC,TRBV2,TRBJ2-7,once,NA
CASSLAGKNTEAFF,TGTGCCAGCAGCTTAGCTGGCAAGAACACTGAAGCTTTCTTT,TRBV7-2,TRBJ1-1,NA,NA
CASSEEQGSDTQYF,TGTGCCAGCAGTGAAGAACAGGGGTCAGATACGCAGTATTTT,TRBV2,TRBJ2-3,few,TRBD1
CASSLTGVQPQHF,TGTGCCAGCAGCTTAACAGGGGTTCAGCCCCAGCATTTT,TRBV11-2,TRBJ1-5,NA,TRBD1
CASSPGTGLVEKLFF,TGCGCCAGCAGCCCCGGGACAGGGCTTGTCGAAAAACTGTTTTTT,TRBV5-1,TRBJ1-4,NA,TRBD1
CASSPSDRVSYEQYF,TGTGCCAGCAGCCCCTCGGACAGGGTAAGCTACGAGCAGTACTTC,TRBV7-2,TRBJ2-7,NA,TRBD1
CASSYLAEKDTQYF,TGTGCCAGCAGTTACCTAGCGGAGAAGGATACGCAGTATTTT,TRBV27,TRBJ2-3,few,TRBD2
CASSPRQGVAYEQYF,TGTGCCAGCAGTCCCAGACAGGGGGTCGCCTACGAGCAGTACTTC,TRBV6-1,TRBJ2-7,NA,TRBD1
CASSTFLGPSYEQYF,TGTGCCAGTAGTACTTTTCTGGGGCCCTCCTACGAGCAGTACTTC,TRBV19,TRBJ2-7,once,NA
CASSSGAGQGNGYTF,TGTGCCAGCAGCTCGGGGGCGGGACAGGGGAATGGCTACACCTTC,TRBV11-2,TRBJ1-2,NA,TRBD1
CASSVGLAPIGNEQFF,TGTGCCAGCAGCGTAGGACTAGCCCCTATCGGTAATGAGCAGTTCTTC,TRBV9,TRBJ2-1,NA,TRBD2
CASSPSGGYEQYF,TGTGCCAGCAGCCCGTCAGGTGGCTACGAGCAGTACTTC,TRBV7-9,TRBJ2-7,NA,NA
CASSPSGGPNTGELFF,TGTGCCAGCAGCCCGTCCGGGGGACCGAACACCGGGGAGCTGTTTTTT,TRBV5-4,TRBJ2-2,NA,NA
CASSKGTVNTGELFF,TGTGCCAGCTCAAAGGGGACAGTAAACACCGGGGAGCTGTTTTTT,TRBV9,TRBJ2-2,NA,TRBD1
CASSQVAGGPLTEAFF,TGCGCCAGCAGCCAAGTCGCAGGGGGCCCTTTAACTGAAGCTTTCTTT,TRBV4-3,TRBJ1-1,once,TRBD1
CASSPWDRSYGYTF,TGTGCCAGCAGCCCCTGGGACAGATCTTATGGCTACACCTTC,TRBV7-9,TRBJ1-2,NA,TRBD1
CASSSPGASYNEQFF,TGTGCCAGCAGCTCGCCAGGGGCCTCCTACAATGAGCAGTTCTTC,TRBV7-9,TRBJ2-1,NA,NA
CASSPVAGGYNEQFF,TGCGCCAGCAGTCCTGTAGCGGGGGGCTACAATGAGCAGTTCTTC,TRBV10-1,TRBJ2-1,NA,TRBD2
CASSSPGAGTEAFF,TGTGCCAGCAGTTCCCCAGGGGCCGGGACTGAAGCTTTCTTT,TRBV27,TRBJ1-1,NA,NA
CASSARGGEQYF,TGTGCCAGCAGCGCCCGGGGTGGCGAGCAGTACTTC,TRBV7-7,TRBJ2-7,once,NA
CASSQEGLAYSTDTQYF,TGCGCCAGCAGCCAAGAAGGACTCGCCTATAGCACAGATACGCAGTATTTT,TRBV4-1,TRBJ2-3,NA,NA